This record looks at one T cell receptor beta chain sequence and its context. Its specificity is not known. Profiled with immunoSEQ multiplex PCR; TCRdb holds only in-frame clones, not every one. The sample records some 30,000 clones, over 80% being singletons. The sample originates from a study of lymphopenia after photon versus proton radiotherapy. Findings of the study overall: After lymphocyte nadir, photon-treated repertoires showed oligoclonal expansion, especially CD8+ Temra. In patients who died, overall survival fell as post-nadir TCR diversity dropped more. Relative stability marked proton patients; photon patients lost diversity and naive cells.

Sequenced material: peripheral blood, taken from a patient treated with proton-based radiotherapy. The source of this sequence is a woman aged 55-70 years with cholangiocarcinoma. Some clones in this sample may be carry-over from other donors' samples.

CDR3 amino acids: CASSLLSGPYNEQFF. Here the CDR3 DNA reads TGTGCCAGCAGCTTATTGAGCGGGCCCTACAATGAGCAGTTCTTC. The chain recombines TRBV7-2 with TRBJ2-1; D is perhaps TRBD2 (6 bases). Germline CDR1 reads SGHTA; CDR2 reads FQGNSA. The length of the CDR3 is 15 residues. V lost 2 bases and J lost 2, with 10 bases in between.